The rows below give T cell receptor beta chains drawn from one sample of a study of T-cell reconstitution after alpha-beta-depleted transplantation in children. TCRdb analysed the PCR reads with MiXCR anew, one entry per CDR3 protein. Counted here are a few hundred thousand distinct CDR3 sequences, roughly a tenth occurring once; the ten biggest clones make up approximately 7.6%. The material sequenced was PBMCs, taken before TCRalphabeta/CD19-depleted stem cell transplant. The receptors stem from a boy in the first two years of life with acute myeloid leukemia, due to receive a stem cell transplant. The CDR3 runs from the conserved cysteine through the conserved F or W. The order of the fields is J gene, V gene, clone size, D gene, CDR3 protein, CDR3 DNA. A D gene is named only where the DNA matches it firmly. The size of a clone is reported for some rows only, either as once, few or many, or as a class for expanded clones.

>TRBJ1-1|TRBV12-3/TRBV12-4|many|-
CASSLEAYTEAFF
TGTGCCAGCAGTTTAGAAGCCTACACTGAAGCTTTCTTT
>TRBJ1-5|TRBV5-1|many|TRBD1
CASSPGDYRGNQPQHF
TGCGCCAGCAGCCCGGGTGACTACAGGGGAAATCAGCCCCAGCATTTT
>TRBJ2-3|TRBV6-4|many|-
CASSFQGGSTDTQYF
TGTGCCAGCAGTTTCCAGGGAGGCAGCACAGATACGCAGTATTTT
>TRBJ2-7|TRBV5-1|many|-
CASSLTIANSYEQYF
TGCGCCAGCAGCTTGACCATCGCGAACTCCTACGAGCAGTACTTC
>TRBJ2-7|TRBV7-2|-|-
CASSAYSPHEQYF
TGTGCCAGCAGCGCCTACTCTCCCCACGAGCAGTACTTC
>TRBJ2-1|TRBV20-1|many|TRBD2
CSARGLAGGPGLNEQFF
TGCAGTGCGAGAGGACTAGCGGGAGGGCCGGGGCTGAATGAGCAGTTCTTC
>TRBJ2-3|TRBV15|many|-
CATSGTRFDTQYF
TGTGCCACCAGCGGTACCCGTTTCGATACGCAGTATTTT
>TRBJ2-4|TRBV12-3/TRBV12-4|many|TRBD2
CASTPGGAKNIQYF
TGTGCCAGCACTCCGGGAGGAGCCAAAAACATTCAGTACTTC
>TRBJ2-3|TRBV28|many|TRBD1
CASPPGQLITDTQYF
TGTGCCAGTCCCCCGGGACAGCTAATCACAGATACGCAGTATTTT
>TRBJ2-3|TRBV7-3|-|TRBD1
CASSRQGVATDAQYF
TGTGCCAGCAGCCGTCAGGGGGTAGCCACAGATGCGCAGTATTTT
>TRBJ1-5|TRBV4-2|many|TRBD1
CASSLTGEGQPQHF
TGTGCCAGCAGCCTTACAGGGGAGGGTCAGCCCCAGCATTTT
>TRBJ2-2|TRBV9|many|-
CASSVDPNTGELFF
TGTGCCAGCAGCGTAGACCCAAACACCGGGGAGCTGTTTTTT
>TRBJ2-7|TRBV18|many|-
CASSPPGPSYEQYF
TGTGCCAGCTCACCACCAGGCCCTTCCTACGAGCAGTACTTC
>TRBJ2-3|TRBV19|many|TRBD2
CASSIGAGTSGGTDTQYF
TGTGCCAGTAGTATAGGGGCCGGGACTAGCGGGGGCACAGATACGCAGTATTTT
>TRBJ2-7|TRBV10-3|many|-
CAISEQGSRDYEQYF
TGTGCCATCAGTGAACAGGGTAGCCGGGACTACGAGCAGTACTTC
>TRBJ2-5|TRBV4-2|-|TRBD2
CASSRGLAGKETQYF
TGTGCCAGCAGCCGAGGACTAGCGGGTAAAGAGACCCAGTACTTC
>TRBJ2-1|TRBV11-3|-|TRBD1
CASRRTGGINEQFF
TGTGCCAGCAGAAGGACAGGGGGTATCAATGAGCAGTTCTTC
>TRBJ2-4|TRBV28|many|-
CASSLDTPKNIQYF
TGTGCCAGCAGTCTGGACACGCCGAAAAACATTCAGTACTTC
>TRBJ1-5|TRBV7-2|few|-
CASSLGGVRNQPQHF
TGTGCCAGCAGCTTAGGGGGGGTAAGGAATCAGCCCCAGCATTTT
>TRBJ1-2|TRBV5-1|many|TRBD1
CASSLEAGGLGYTF
TGCGCCAGCAGCTTGGAGGCAGGGGGCCTTGGCTACACCTTC
>TRBJ2-3|TRBV2|-|TRBD2
CASRERDRDTQYF
TGTGCCAGCAGGGAGCGGGACCGGGATACGCAGTATTTT
>TRBJ2-7|TRBV12-3/TRBV12-4|many|-
CASTRLGISSYEQYF
TGTGCCAGCACCCGACTGGGAATAAGCTCCTACGAGCAGTACTTC